This T cell receptor (beta chain) was captured by sequencing in a study of T cells after posttransplantation cyclophosphamide. The V gene lost 5 bases and the J gene lost 3 bases, with 11 bases spanning the gap. Germline V gene sequence: CDR1 MNHEY, CDR2 SMNVEV (reference sequence). The CDR3 is 13 residues long. There are many counts of this clone. Its matching antigen is unknown. The method was immunoSEQ multiplex PCR; TCRdb's version includes in-frame clones alone and lacks a portion of them. There are more than 20,000 clones in the sample, none observed a single time. General study points: TRB clonality was highly associated with recipient CMV seropositivity and reactivation. Skin or GI-infiltrating T cells shared few TRB sequences with blood. Donor-recipient repertoire similarity was low at 1-2 months, rising over year one.

The sample consisted of PBMCs. The V and J genes are TRBV27 and TRBJ2-7, with D possibly being TRBD1 (5 bases). The origin of this receptor is a man aged 45-65 years in good health, CMV-negative, and a related stem cell transplant donor. CDR3 region: CASSTTGSYEQYF. The CDR3 region has the DNA TGTGCCAGCAGTACCACAGGTAGCTACGAGCAGTACTTC.